These 7 T cell receptor beta chains were all obtained from the same sample, sequenced in a study of blood T cell repertoires in COVID-19. Clones were sequenced by immunoSEQ multiplex PCR, and TCRdb holds only the in-frame ones, with some missing. The table records 150,000 to 200,000 clones, 70% to 90% of them present only once. Sequenced sample: PBMCs or T cells enriched from blood (not recorded which). The receptors here all came from a woman aged 18-29 years who had recovered from COVID-19.

This clone was recorded only once. The chain couples TRBV19 to TRBJ1-2; TRBD1 might be the D (6 bases). V was shortened by 5 bases and J by 0 bases, with 10 bases between the two germline ends. There are 14 residues in the CDR3. The germline V gene has CDR1 LNHDA and CDR2 SQIVND (reference sequence). The CDR3 DNA sequence: TGTGCCAGTAGTCCAGGGGTTTCTAACTATGGCTACACCTTC. Translated, it gives CASSPGVSNYGYTF.

The chain uses TRBV5-1 and TRBJ1-2, with 9 bases identical to TRBD1. Germline trimming cut 0 bases from V and 4 bases from J; bases unmatched to any gene: 10. Germline V lookup: CDR1 SGHRS, CDR2 YFSETQ. This CDR3 comprises 17 residues. As DNA, the CDR3 is TGCGCCAGCAGCTTGGGTGGTTGGACAGGGGCCTCCTATGGCTACACCTTC. Translated, it gives CASSLGGWTGASYGYTF. Combining the CDR3 with reference TRBV5-1 and TRBJ1-2 gives the whole variable domain KAGVTQTPRYLIKTRGQQVTLSCSPISGHRSVSWYQQTPGQGLQFLFEYFSETQRNKGNFPGRFSGRQFSNSRSEMNVSTLELGDSALYLCASSLGGWTGASYGYTFGSGTRLTVV.

The chain joins TRBV28 to TRBJ2-6, with D possibly matching TRBD2 (6 bases). The V end lost 11 bases, the J end lost 2 bases, and 13 bases lay between the germline ends. The CDR3 has 14 residues. Per the germline V gene, CDR1 is MDHEN and CDR2 is SYDVKM. The CDR3, as DNA: TGTGCCGCCGGTGGCGGGACTGGGGCCAACGTCCTGACTTTC. Its translation: CAAGGGTGANVLTF.

The chain couples TRBV5-1 to TRBJ2-5, with unresolved D. This CDR3 is built from 13 residues. The germline gives CDR1 SGHRS, CDR2 YFSETQ. Trimming cost V 1 base and J 0 bases, with 4 bases left between them. CDR3 region: CASSLRYQETQYF. CDR3 in DNA: TGCGCCAGCAGCTTGCGTTACCAAGAGACCCAGTACTTC.

The CDR3, as DNA: TGTGCCAGCACCCGGGACAGAATCACAGATACGCAGTATTTT. It specifies CASTRDRITDTQYF. The rearrangement joins TRBV11-2 to TRBJ2-3, with 7 positions matching TRBD1. Per germline, CDR1 SGHAT and CDR2 FQNNGV. The V gene end was trimmed by 7 bases and the J gene end by 2 bases; junction bases not matched to a gene: 6. CDR3 length: 14 amino acids.

The V and J genes are TRBV29-1 and TRBJ2-5; TRBD2 matches at 8 bases. CDR1 and CDR2 (germline): SQVTM, ANQGSEA. The CDR3 length is 21 residues. Trimming removed 3 bases from V and 2 bases from J; junction bases left unmatched: 26. This CDR3 reads CSVELLIGQFGAGAGQETQYF. The CDR3 DNA is TGCAGCGTTGAGCTACTAATTGGACAGTTCGGAGCGGGGGCGGGGCAAGAGACCCAGTACTTC. The complete variable domain, with remaining parts taken from reference TRBV29-1 and TRBJ2-5, reads SAVISQKPSRDICQRGTSLTIQCQVDSQVTMMFWYRQQPGQSLTLIATANQGSEATYESGFVIDKFPISRPNLTFSTLTVSNMSPEDSSIYLCSVELLIGQFGAGAGQETQYFGPGTRLLVL.

The chain carries TRBV3-1 (or the pseudogene TRBV3-2) and TRBJ1-1; 8 positions agree with TRBD1. The CDR3 length is 13 residues. The germline gives CDR1 LGHDT, CDR2 YNNKEL (reference sequence). Losses at the gene ends were 1 base for V and 12 bases for J; bases not matched to a gene: 7. This chain's CDR3 is CASSQGTGGGTFF. In DNA form, the CDR3 reads TGTGCCAGCAGCCAAGGAACAGGGGGTGGGACTTTCTTT.